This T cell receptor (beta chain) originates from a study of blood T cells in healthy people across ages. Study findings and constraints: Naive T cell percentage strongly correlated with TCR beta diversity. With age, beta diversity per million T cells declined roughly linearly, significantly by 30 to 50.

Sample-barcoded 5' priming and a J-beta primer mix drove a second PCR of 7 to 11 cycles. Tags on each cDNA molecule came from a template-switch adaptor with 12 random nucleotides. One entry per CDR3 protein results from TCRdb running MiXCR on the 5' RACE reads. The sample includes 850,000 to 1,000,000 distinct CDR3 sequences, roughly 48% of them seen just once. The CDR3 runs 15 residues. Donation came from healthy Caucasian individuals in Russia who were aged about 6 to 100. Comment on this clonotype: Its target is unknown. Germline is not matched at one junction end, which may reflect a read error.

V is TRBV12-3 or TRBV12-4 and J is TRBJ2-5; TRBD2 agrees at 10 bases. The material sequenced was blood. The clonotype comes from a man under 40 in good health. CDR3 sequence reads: CANSLNSGGQETQYF. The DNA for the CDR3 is TGTGCCAACAGTTTGAATAGCGGGGGGCAAGAGACCCAGTACTTC.